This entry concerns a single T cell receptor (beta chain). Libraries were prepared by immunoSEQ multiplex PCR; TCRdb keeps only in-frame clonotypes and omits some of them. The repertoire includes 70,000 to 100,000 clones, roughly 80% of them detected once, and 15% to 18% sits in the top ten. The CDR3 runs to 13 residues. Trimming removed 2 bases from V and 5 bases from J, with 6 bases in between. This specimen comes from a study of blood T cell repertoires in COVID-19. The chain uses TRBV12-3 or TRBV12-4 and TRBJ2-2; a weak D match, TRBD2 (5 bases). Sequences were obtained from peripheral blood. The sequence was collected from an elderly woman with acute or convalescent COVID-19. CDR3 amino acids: CASSLRETGELFF. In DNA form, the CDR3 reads TGTGCCAGCAGTTTACGGGAAACCGGGGAGCTGTTTTTT.